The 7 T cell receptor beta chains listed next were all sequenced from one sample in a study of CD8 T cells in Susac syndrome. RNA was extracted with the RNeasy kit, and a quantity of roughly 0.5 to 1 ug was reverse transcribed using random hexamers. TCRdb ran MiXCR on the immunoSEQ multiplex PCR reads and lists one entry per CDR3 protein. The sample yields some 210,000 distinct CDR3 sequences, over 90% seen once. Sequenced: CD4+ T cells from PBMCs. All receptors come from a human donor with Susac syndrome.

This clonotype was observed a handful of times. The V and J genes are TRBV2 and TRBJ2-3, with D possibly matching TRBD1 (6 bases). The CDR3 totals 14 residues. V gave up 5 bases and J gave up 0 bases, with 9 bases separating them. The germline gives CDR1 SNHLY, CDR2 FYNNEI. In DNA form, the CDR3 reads TGTGCCAGCAGTCTACAGGGAAGCACAGATACGCAGTATTTT. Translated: CASSLQGSTDTQYF.

In nucleotides, the CDR3 is TGTGCCAGCAGTTACGGGCTAGCGGGGATTCAAGAGACCCAGTACTTC. Translation gives CASSYGLAGIQETQYF. The chain recombines TRBV6-5 with TRBJ2-5, with 9 bases matching TRBD2. Trimming cost V 2 bases and J 2 bases; bases outside gene matches: 6. The CDR3 totals 16 residues. Germline CDR1 and CDR2: MNHEY and SVGAGI.

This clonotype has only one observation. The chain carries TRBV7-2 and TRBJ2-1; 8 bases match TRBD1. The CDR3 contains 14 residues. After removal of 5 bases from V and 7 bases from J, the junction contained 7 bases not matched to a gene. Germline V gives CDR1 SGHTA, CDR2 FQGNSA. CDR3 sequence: CASSPDRVGNEQFF. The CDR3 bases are TGTGCCAGCAGCCCGGACAGGGTTGGTAATGAGCAGTTCTTC.

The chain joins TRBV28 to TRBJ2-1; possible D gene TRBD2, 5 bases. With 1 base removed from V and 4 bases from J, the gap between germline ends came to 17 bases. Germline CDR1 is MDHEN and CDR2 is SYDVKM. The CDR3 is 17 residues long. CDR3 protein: CASSLLATRRGYNEQFF. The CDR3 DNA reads TGTGCCAGCAGTTTATTGGCCACTAGGAGAGGATACAATGAGCAGTTCTTC.

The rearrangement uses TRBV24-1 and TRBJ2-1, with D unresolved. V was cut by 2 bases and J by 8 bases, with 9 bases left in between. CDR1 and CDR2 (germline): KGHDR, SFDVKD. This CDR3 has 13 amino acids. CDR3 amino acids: CATSDSRSHEQFF. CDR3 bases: TGTGCCACCAGTGATTCCAGATCCCATGAGCAGTTCTTC.

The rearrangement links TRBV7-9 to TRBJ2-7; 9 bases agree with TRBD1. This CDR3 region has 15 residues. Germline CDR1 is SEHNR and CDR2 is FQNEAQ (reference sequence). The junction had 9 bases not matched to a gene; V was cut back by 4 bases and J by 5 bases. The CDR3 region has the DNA TGTGCCAGCAGCTCCCCCGGGACAGGGTCCCACGAGCAGTACTTC. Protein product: CASSSPGTGSHEQYF.

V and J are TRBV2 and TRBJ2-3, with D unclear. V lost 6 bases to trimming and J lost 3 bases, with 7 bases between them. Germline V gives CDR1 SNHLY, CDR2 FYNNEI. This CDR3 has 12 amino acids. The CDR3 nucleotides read TGTGCCAGCAGCACTGAGACAGATACGCAGTATTTT. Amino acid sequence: CASSTETDTQYF.